This T cell receptor beta chain emerged from a study of T cell responses to AZD1222 COVID-19 vaccine. The study's findings and limits: The number of AZD1222 recipients seropositive at baseline was only five or six. CD4 TCRs associated with vaccination spanned spike, dominating at 160-218 and 743-854.

The assay was immunoSEQ multiplex PCR, and TCRdb's table has in-frame clones only and misses some. The sample contains 150,000 to 200,000 clones, 90% to 95% of which appear only once. The CDR3 length is 17 residues. Germline V CDR1 and CDR2: MNHEY, SMNVEV (reference sequence). V shed 2 bases and J 6 bases; nucleotides not matched to a gene: 15. As for this clone: What it recognizes is unknown.

J is TRBJ2-7 and V is TRBV27; the match to TRBD2 covers 8 bases. Source: peripheral blood, taken on day 0 of AZD1222 vaccination. This receptor was identified in an adult in good health. The CDR3 DNA reads as TGTGCCAGCAGTTTAGGCCCCCCGGGACTAGGGTTCCGCGAGCAGTACTTC. Its translation: CASSLGPPGLGFREQYF.